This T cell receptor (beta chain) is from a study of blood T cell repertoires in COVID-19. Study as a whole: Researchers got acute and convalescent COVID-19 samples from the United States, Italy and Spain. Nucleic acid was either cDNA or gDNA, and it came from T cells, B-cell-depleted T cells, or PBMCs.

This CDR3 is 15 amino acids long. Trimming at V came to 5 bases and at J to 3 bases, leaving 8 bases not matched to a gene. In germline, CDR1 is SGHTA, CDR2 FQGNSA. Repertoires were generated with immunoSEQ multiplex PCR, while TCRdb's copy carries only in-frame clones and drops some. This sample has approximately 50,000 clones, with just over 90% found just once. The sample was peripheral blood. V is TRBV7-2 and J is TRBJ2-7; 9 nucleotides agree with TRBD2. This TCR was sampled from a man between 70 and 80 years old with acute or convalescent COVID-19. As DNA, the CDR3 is TGTGCCAGCAGCCCCCCCCGCGGGGGGGTCTACGAGCAGTACTTC. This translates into CASSPPRGGVYEQYF.